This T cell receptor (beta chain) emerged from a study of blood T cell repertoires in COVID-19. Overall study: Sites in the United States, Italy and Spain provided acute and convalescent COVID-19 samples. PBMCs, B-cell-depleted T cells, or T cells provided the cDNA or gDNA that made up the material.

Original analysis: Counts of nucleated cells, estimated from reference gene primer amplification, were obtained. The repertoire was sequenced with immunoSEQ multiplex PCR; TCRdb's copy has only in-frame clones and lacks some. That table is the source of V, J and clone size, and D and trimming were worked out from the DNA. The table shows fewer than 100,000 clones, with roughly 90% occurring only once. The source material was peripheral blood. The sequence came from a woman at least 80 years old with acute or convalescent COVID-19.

The CDR3 region is CASSWDRGGETQYF. The CDR3 DNA sequence: TGTGCCAGCAGCTGGGACAGGGGCGGGGAGACCCAGTACTTC. This chain uses TRBV9 with TRBJ2-5, with 10 positions matching TRBD1. Trimming cost V 4 bases and J 5 bases; bases outside gene matches: 5. The CDR3 consists of 14 residues. Per the germline V gene, CDR1 is SGDLS and CDR2 is YYNGEE.